This TCR beta chain was identified in a study of early T cells in non-severe SARS-CoV-2 infection. Across the study: The sequenced material was bulk RNA from unsorted whole blood, and its chains were unpaired. Findings and limits, study-wide: Private and CD4 specificities were missed by VDJdb matching, which favored anti-spike CD8 responses.

MiXCR, run by TCRdb on the 5' RACE reads, gives a single entry per CDR3 protein. The sample records 75,000 to 80,000 distinct CDR3 sequences, around 17% being singletons. This clonotype was found many times. What it binds is not known. Sequences were obtained from whole blood. The TCR was taken from an adult who was a healthcare worker with PCR-confirmed SARS-CoV-2 infection or an uninfected control (not recorded which).

In nucleotides, the CDR3 is TGCAGTGCTACCCCCGGACGTTCGCCCTCCTACGAGCAGTACTTC. The encoded protein is CSATPGRSPSYEQYF. The chain joins TRBV20-1 to TRBJ2-7; D is uncertain. CDR3 size: 15 residues. Germline V lookup: CDR1 DFQATT, CDR2 SNEGSKA (reference sequence). V lost 4 bases to trimming and J lost 0 bases, with 16 bases between them.